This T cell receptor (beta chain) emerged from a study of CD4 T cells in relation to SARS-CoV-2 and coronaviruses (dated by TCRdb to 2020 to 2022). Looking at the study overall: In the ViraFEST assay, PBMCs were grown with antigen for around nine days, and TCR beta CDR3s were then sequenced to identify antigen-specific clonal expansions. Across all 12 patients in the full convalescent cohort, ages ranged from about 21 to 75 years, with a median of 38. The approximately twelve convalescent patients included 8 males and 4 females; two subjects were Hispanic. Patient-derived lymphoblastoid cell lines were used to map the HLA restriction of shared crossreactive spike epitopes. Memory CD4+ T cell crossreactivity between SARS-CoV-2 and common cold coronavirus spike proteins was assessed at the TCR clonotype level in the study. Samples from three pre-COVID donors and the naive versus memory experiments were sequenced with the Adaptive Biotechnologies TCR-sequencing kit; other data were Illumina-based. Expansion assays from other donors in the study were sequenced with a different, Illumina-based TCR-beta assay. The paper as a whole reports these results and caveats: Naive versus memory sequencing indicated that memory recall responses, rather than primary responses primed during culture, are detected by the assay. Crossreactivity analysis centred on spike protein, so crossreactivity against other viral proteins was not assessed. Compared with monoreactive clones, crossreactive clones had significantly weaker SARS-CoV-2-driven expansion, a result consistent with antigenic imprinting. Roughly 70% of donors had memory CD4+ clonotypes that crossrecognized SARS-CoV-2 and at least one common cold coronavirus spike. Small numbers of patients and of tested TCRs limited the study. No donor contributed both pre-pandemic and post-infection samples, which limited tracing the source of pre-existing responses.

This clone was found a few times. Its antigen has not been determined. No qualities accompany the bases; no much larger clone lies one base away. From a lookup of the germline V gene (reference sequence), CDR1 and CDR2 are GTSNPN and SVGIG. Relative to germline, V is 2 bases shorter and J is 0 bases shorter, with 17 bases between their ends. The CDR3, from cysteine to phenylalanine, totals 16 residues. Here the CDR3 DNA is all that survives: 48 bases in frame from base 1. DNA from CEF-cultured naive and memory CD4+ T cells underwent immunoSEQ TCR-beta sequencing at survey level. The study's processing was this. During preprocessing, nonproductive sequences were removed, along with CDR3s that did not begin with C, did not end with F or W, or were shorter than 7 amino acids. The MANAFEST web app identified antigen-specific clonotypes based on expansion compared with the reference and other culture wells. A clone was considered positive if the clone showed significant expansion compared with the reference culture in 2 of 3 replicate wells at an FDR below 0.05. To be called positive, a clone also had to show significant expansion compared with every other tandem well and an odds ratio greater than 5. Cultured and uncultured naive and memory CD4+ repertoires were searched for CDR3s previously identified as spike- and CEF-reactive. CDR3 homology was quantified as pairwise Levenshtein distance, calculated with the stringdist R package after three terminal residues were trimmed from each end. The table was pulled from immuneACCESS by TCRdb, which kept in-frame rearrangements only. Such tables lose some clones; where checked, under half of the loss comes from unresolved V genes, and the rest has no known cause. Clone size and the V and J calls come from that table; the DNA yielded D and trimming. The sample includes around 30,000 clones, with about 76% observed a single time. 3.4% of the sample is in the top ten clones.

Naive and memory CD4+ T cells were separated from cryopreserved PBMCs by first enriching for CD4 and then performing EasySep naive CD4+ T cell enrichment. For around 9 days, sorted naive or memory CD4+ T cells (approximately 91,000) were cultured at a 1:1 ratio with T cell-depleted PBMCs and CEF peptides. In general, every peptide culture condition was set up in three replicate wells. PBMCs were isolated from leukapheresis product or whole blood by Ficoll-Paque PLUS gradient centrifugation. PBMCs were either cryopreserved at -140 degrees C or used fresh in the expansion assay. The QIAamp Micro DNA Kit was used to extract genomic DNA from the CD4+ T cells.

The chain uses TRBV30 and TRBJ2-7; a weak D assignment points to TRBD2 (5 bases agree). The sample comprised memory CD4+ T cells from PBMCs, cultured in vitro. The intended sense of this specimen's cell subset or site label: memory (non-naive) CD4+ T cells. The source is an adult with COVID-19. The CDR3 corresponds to CAWSRGLSASSYEQYF. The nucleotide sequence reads TGTGCCTGGAGTCGAGGCCTTAGCGCTAGCTCCTACGAGCAGTACTTC.